This T cell receptor (beta chain) was retrieved from a study of blood T cell repertoires in COVID-19. Study information: Samples taken during acute and convalescent COVID-19 were collected in the United States, Italy and Spain. T cells, B-cell-depleted T cells, or PBMCs supplied cDNA or gDNA.

The data were produced by immunoSEQ multiplex PCR, yet TCRdb's version contains in-frame clones alone and is incomplete. The data show some 200,000 clones, with under 90% seen just once and about 4.6% held by the top ten. Participants spanned ages about 18 to 100 years and resided in roughly 26 US areas. Clinical histories supplied by participants themselves formed the basis of cohort assignment. V was pared by 3 bases and J by 4 bases, with 1 base of the junction left unmatched. Germline CDR1 reads SGHDT; CDR2 reads YYEEEE. The CDR3 spans 13 residues. Sequenced material: PBMCs or T cells enriched from blood (not recorded which). This sequence originates from a woman aged 45-60 years who had been exposed to COVID-19. The rearrangement links TRBV5-6 to TRBJ1-2; TRBD1 agrees at 9 bases. The CDR3 spells CASSSTGGYGYTF. The CDR3 nucleotides are TGTGCCAGCAGCTCGACAGGGGGCTATGGCTACACCTTC.